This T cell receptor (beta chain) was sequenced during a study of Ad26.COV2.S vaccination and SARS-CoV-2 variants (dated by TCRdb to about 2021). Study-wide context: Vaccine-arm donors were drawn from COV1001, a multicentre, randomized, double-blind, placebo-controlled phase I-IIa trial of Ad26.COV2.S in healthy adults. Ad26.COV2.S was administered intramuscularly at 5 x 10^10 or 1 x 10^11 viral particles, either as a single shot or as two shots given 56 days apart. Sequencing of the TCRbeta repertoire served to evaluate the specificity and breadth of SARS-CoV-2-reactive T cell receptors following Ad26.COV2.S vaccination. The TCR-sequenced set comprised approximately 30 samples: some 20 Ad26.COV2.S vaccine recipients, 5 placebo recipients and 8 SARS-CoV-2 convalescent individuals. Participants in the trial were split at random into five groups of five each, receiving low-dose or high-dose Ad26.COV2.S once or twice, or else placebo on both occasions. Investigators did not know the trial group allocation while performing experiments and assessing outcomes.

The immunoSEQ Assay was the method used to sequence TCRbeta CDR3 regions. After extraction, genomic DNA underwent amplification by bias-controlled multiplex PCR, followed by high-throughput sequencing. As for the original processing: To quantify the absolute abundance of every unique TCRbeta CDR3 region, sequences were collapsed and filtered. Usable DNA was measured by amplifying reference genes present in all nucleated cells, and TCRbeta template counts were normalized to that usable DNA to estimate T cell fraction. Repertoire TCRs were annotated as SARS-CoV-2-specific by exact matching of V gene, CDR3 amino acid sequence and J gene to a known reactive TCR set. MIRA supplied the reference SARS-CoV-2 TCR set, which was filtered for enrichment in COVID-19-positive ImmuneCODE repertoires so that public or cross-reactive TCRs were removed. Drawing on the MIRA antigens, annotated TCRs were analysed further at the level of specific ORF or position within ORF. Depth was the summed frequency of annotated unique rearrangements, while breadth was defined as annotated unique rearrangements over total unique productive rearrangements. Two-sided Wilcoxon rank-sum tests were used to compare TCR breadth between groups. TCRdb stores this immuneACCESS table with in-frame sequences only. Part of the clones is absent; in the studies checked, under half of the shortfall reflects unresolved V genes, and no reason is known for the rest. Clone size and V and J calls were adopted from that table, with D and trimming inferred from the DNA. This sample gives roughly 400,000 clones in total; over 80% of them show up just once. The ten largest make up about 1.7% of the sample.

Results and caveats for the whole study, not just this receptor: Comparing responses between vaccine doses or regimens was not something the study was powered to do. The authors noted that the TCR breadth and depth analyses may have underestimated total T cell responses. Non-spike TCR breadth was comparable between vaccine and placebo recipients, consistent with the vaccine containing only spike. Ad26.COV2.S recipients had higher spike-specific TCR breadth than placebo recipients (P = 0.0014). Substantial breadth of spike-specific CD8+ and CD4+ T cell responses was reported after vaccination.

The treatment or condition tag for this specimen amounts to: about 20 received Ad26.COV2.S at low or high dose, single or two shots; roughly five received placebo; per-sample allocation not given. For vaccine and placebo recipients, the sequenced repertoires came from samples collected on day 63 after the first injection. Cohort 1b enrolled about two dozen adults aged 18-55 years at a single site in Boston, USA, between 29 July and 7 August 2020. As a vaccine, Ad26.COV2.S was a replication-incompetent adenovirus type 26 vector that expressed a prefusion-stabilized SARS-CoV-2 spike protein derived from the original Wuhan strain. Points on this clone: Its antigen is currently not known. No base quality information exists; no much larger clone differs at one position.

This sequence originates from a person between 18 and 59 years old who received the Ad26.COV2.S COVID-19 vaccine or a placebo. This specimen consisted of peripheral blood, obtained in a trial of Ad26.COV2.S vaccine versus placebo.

The nucleotides are TGTGCCTGGCGAAACCCAAACAGGGACTCTGATGGCTACACCTTC. This encodes CAWRNPNRDSDGYTF. The sequence links TRBV30 to TRBJ1-2; tentative D gene TRBD1, with 6 bases matching. As encoded in the germline V gene (reference sequence), CDR1 is GTSNPN while CDR2 is SVGIG. V loses 5 bases, J loses 6 bases, and the germline ends lie 22 bases apart. Inclusive of the bounding cysteine and phenylalanine, the CDR3 is 15 residues long. Only the CDR3 part of the read is kept: 45 bases, read in frame from the first base.